The 10 T cell receptor beta chains below all came from one sample that was sequenced in a study of T cell repertoires in cytomegalovirus infection. Each CDR3 protein gets one entry after TCRdb re-called the reads with MiXCR. Here the sample spans 250,000 to 300,000 distinct CDR3 sequences, about 23% being singletons. Source material: PBMCs. The receptors here all came from a human donor in good health (CMV status not recorded). Some clones in this sample may be carry-over from other donors' samples.

This rearrangement joins TRBV29-1 to TRBJ1-4; no firm D call. The V and J ends lost 4 bases and 4 bases respectively, with 10 bases between them. From germline, CDR1 is SQVTM and CDR2 ANQGSEA. The CDR3 length is 13 residues. The DNA of the CDR3 is TGCAGCGTTGCGGGGAATGGTAATGAAAAACTGTTTTTT. This encodes CSVAGNGNEKLFF.

The table lists this clonotype with many counts. The chain uses TRBV7-2 and TRBJ1-3, with D possibly TRBD1 on 5 matching bases. V lost 2 bases to trimming and J lost 0 bases, with 14 bases between them. The CDR3 sequence is 17 residues long. CDR1 and CDR2 from the germline V gene are SGHTA and FQGNSA. CDR3 loop: CASSLSSGRASGNTIYF. The CDR3 DNA reads TGTGCCAGCAGCTTATCTTCGGGGCGGGCCTCTGGAAACACCATATATTTT.

The chain is built from TRBV4-1 and TRBJ2-1; 11 positions match TRBD2. The CDR3 has 17 amino acids. Germline CDR1 reads MGHRA; CDR2 reads YSYEKL. The V segment lost 0 bases and the J segment 5 bases; nucleotides outside the gene matches: 6. The DNA for the CDR3 is TGCGCCAGCAGCCAAGAGGAGACTAGCGGGGAACACAATGAGCAGTTCTTC. Translating it yields CASSQEETSGEHNEQFF.

This clonotype came up many times. The J gene is TRBJ2-1, the V gene TRBV24-1; 12 nucleotides match TRBD2. After removal of 2 bases from V and 9 bases from J, the junction contained 10 bases not matched to a gene. CDR3 length: 17 amino acids. Germline CDR1 is KGHDR and CDR2 is SFDVKD. The CDR3 protein is CATSDSEAASGRVEQFF. The CDR3 DNA is TGTGCCACCAGTGATTCGGAAGCGGCTAGCGGGAGGGTTGAGCAGTTCTTC.

This clonotype was detected a few times. The chain is built from TRBV14 and TRBJ2-7; TRBD2 aligns across 10 bases. Germline lookup yields CDR1 SGHDN and CDR2 FVKESK. The CDR3 is 16 residues long. Losses at the gene ends were 3 bases for V and 5 bases for J; bases not matched to a gene: 10. The CDR3 loop reads CASSQISSGGLHEQYF. The CDR3 DNA is TGTGCCAGCAGCCAGATTTCTAGCGGGGGTCTGCACGAGCAGTACTTC.

This clonotype was counted between two and nine times. The chain recombines TRBV7-6 with TRBJ1-1; D call uncertain. There are 14 residues in the CDR3. Germline-derived CDR1 and CDR2 are SGHVS and FNYEAQ. Trimming took 1 base from V and 3 from J, leaving 9 bases between them. The CDR3 loop reads CASSLGLSDTEAFF. The DNA of the CDR3 is TGTGCCAGCAGCTTAGGACTTTCGGACACTGAAGCTTTCTTT.

The rearrangement links TRBV5-1 to TRBJ1-1; D remains unclear. CDR1 and CDR2 from the germline V gene are SGHRS and YFSETQ. Trimming shortened V by 0 bases and J by 0 bases, and 6 bases separated the two germline ends. The CDR3 is made up of 14 amino acids. The CDR3 sequence is CASSLGGLNTEAFF. CDR3 DNA sequence: TGCGCCAGCAGCTTGGGAGGGCTGAACACTGAAGCTTTCTTT.

This clonotype was picked up many times. The chain joins TRBV7-2 to TRBJ2-1; 9 nucleotides line up with TRBD2. Germline-derived CDR1 and CDR2 are SGHTA and FQGNSA. This CDR3 region has 15 residues. After removal of 2 bases from V and 8 bases from J, the junction contained 7 bases not matched to a gene. Here the CDR3 reads CASSLRGGGRDEQFF. The CDR3 nucleotides are TGTGCCAGCAGCTTACGCGGGGGGGGACGCGATGAGCAGTTCTTC.

The chain recombines TRBV6-2 or TRBV6-3 with TRBJ2-1, with no clear D. The germline V gene encodes CDR1 MNHEY and CDR2 SVGEGT. Trimming cost V 2 bases and J 3 bases, with 5 bases left between them. The CDR3 sequence is 13 residues long. The CDR3 sequence: CASSYRNYNEQFF. The CDR3 region has the DNA TGTGCCAGCAGTTACAGAAACTACAATGAGCAGTTCTTC.

The genes are TRBV28 and TRBJ1-1; D remains ambiguous. Trimming shortened V by 2 bases and J by 4 bases, and 5 bases separated the two germline ends. Looked up from germline, CDR1 is MDHEN and CDR2 is SYDVKM. There are 12 residues in the CDR3. CDR3 DNA sequence: TGTGCCAGCAGTTTACGAGTCACTGAAGCTTTCTTT. Its translation is CASSLRVTEAFF. Using reference TRBV28 and TRBJ1-1 for the parts outside the CDR3, the full variable domain is DVKVTQSSRYLVKRTGEKVFLECVQDMDHENMFWYRQDPGLGLRLIYFSYDVKMKEKGDIPEGYSVSREKKERFSLILESASTNQTSMYLCASSLRVTEAFFGQGTRLTVV.